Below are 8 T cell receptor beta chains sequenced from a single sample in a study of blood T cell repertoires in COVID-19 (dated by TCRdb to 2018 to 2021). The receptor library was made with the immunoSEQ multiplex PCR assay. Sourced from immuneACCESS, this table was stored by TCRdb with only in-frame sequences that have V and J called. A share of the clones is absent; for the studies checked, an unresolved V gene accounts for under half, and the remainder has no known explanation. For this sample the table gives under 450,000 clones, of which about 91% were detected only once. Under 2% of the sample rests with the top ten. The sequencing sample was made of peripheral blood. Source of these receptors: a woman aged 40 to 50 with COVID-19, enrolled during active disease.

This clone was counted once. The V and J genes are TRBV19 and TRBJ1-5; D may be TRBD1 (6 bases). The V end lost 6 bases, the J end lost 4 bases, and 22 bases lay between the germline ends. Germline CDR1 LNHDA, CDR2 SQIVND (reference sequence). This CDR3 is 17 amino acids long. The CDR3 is CASSPGHLYRENQPQHF. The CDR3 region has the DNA TGTGCCAGTAGCCCGGGACACCTCTATAGGGAGAATCAGCCCCAGCATTTT.

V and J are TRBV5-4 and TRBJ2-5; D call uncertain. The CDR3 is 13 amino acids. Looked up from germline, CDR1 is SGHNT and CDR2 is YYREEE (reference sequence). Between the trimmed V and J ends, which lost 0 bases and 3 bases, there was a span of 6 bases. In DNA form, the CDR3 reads TGTGCCAGCAGCTTGGACCAGAAAGAGACCCAGTACTTC. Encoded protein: CASSLDQKETQYF. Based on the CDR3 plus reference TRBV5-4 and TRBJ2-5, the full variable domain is ETGVTQSPTHLIKTRGQQVTLRCSSQSGHNTVSWYQQALGQGPQFIFQYYREEENGRGNFPPRFSGLQFPNYSSELNVNALELDDSALYLCASSLDQKETQYFGPGTRLLVL.

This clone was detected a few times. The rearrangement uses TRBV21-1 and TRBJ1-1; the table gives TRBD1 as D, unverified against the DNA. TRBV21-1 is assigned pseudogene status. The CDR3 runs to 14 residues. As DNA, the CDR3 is TGTGCCAGCAGTAAGGACAGCATGAACACTGAAGCTTTCTTT. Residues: CASSKDSMNTEAFF.

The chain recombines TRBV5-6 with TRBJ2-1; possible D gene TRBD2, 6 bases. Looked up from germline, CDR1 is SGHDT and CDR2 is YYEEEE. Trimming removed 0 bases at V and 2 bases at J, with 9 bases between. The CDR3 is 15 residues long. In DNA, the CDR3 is TGTGCCAGCAGCTTGGGCGGGGTCGCCTACAATGAGCAGTTCTTC. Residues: CASSLGGVAYNEQFF.

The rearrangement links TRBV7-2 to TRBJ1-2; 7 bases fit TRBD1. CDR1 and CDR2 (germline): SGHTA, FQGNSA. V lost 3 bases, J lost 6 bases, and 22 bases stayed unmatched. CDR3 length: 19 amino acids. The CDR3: CASSFFLPPAQQGMNGYTF. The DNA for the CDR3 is TGTGCCAGCAGCTTCTTCCTCCCCCCCGCGCAACAGGGGATGAATGGCTACACCTTC.

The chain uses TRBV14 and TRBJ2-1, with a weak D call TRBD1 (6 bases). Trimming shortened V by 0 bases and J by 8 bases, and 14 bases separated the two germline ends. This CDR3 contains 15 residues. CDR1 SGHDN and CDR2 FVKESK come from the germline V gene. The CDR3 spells CASSQEPGVMDEQFF. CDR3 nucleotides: TGTGCCAGCAGCCAAGAGCCAGGGGTAATGGATGAGCAGTTCTTC.

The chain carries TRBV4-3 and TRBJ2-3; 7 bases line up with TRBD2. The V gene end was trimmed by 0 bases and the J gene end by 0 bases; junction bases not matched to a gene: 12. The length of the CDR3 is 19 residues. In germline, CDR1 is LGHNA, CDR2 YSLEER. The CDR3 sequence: CASSQERFPASGSTDTQYF. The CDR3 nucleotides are TGCGCCAGCAGCCAAGAACGGTTCCCGGCTAGCGGCAGCACAGATACGCAGTATTTT.

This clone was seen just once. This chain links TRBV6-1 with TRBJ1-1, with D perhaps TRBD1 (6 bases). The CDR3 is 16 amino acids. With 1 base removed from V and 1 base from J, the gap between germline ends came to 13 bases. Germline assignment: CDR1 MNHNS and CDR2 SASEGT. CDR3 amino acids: CASSEGVWDKNTEAFF. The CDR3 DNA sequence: TGTGCCAGCAGTGAAGGAGTCTGGGACAAGAACACTGAAGCTTTCTTT.